Below, 7 T cell receptor beta chains from the same sample are listed, as sequenced in a study of blood T cell repertoires in COVID-19 (dated by TCRdb to 2018 to 2021). The method behind the library was the immunoSEQ multiplex PCR assay. TCRdb limited this immuneACCESS table to in-frame rearrangements with V and J called. A share of clones is missing; checked studies link under half to unresolved V genes, and the rest is unexplained. A total of 310,000 or so clones appear in this sample, about 91% of them only once. The ten biggest clones cover about 8.9% of the sample. The sequenced sample consisted of PBMCs or T cells enriched from blood (not recorded which). These receptors were taken from a woman aged 18 to 35 who had recovered from COVID-19.

The J gene is TRBJ1-1, the V gene TRBV5-1; D perhaps matches TRBD1 (5 bases). Germline loops: CDR1 SGHRS, CDR2 YFSETQ. Trimming left V 3 bases short and J 0 bases short, with 12 bases between. This CDR3 is 15 amino acids long. DNA for the CDR3: TGCGCCAGCAGCTCCTCCGTGACAGTGAACACTGAAGCTTTCTTT. It codes for CASSSSVTVNTEAFF. The whole variable domain, remainder taken from reference TRBV5-1 and TRBJ1-1, is KAGVTQTPRYLIKTRGQQVTLSCSPISGHRSVSWYQQTPGQGLQFLFEYFSETQRNKGNFPGRFSGRQFSNSRSEMNVSTLELGDSALYLCASSSSVTVNTEAFFGQGTRLTVV.

In its sample, this clone was seen many times. The chain joins TRBV3-1 (or the pseudogene TRBV3-2) to TRBJ1-2, with 7 nucleotides matching TRBD1. The CDR3 runs 13 residues. V shed 4 bases, J shed 8 bases, and the junction held 7 bases outside the gene matches. The germline V gene encodes CDR1 LGHDT and CDR2 YNNKEL (reference sequence). This chain's CDR3 is CASSLQQGRGYTF. The CDR3 region has the DNA TGTGCCAGCAGCCTTCAACAGGGGCGCGGCTACACCTTC.

This chain connects TRBV30 to TRBJ1-6; tentatively, D is TRBD1 (5 bases). Germline assignment: CDR1 GTSNPN and CDR2 SVGIG (reference sequence). V lost 0 bases and J lost 6, with 9 bases in between. This CDR3 spans 14 amino acids. The CDR3 loop reads CAWSVQGVNSPLHF. CDR3 nucleotides: TGTGCCTGGAGTGTGCAGGGTGTTAATTCACCCCTCCACTTT.

The chain couples TRBV11-2 to TRBJ2-7, with 7 bases matching TRBD1. Looked up from germline, CDR1 is SGHAT and CDR2 is FQNNGV. V gave up 2 bases and J gave up 3 bases; unmatched junction bases: 7. The CDR3 length is 15 residues. In DNA form, the CDR3 reads TGTGCCAGCAGCTTAAGGACAGGTTCACGCTACGAGCAGTACTTC. Protein: CASSLRTGSRYEQYF.

The chain carries TRBV5-1 and TRBJ2-7; weak D call: TRBD2 (6 bases). V was cut by 0 bases and J by 3 bases, with 13 bases left in between. Germline V gene lookup returns CDR1 SGHRS and CDR2 YFSETQ. There are 15 residues in the CDR3. CDR3 in DNA: TGCGCCAGCAGCTTGGATGCGGGGAAAATCTACGAGCAGTACTTC. Translated: CASSLDAGKIYEQYF.

The chain is built from TRBV18 and TRBJ1-6; D is unresolved. The germline CDR1 and CDR2 sequences are KGHSH and LQKENI. The CDR3 has 18 residues. Trimming stripped 1 base from V and 0 bases from J, with 13 bases between. CDR3 amino acids: CASSPRAARSSYNSPLHF. DNA for the CDR3: TGTGCCAGCTCACCACGCGCGGCCCGTAGCTCCTATAATTCACCCCTCCACTTT. Variable domain in full (rest from reference TRBV18 and TRBJ1-6): NAGVMQNPRHLVRRRGQEARLRCSPMKGHSHVYWYRQLPEEGLKFMVYLQKENIIDESGMPKERFSAEFPKEGPSILRIQQVVRGDSAAYFCASSPRAARSSYNSPLHFGNGTRLTVT.

The chain employs TRBV19 and TRBJ1-1, with D perhaps TRBD1 (6 bases). Germline CDR1 reads LNHDA; CDR2 reads SQIVND (reference sequence). V was pared by 7 bases and J by 5 bases, with 17 bases between. The length of the CDR3 is 14 residues. The CDR3 loop reads CASTPGEGETEAFF. CDR3 nucleotides: TGTGCCAGTACCCCGGGGGAGGGGGAGACTGAAGCTTTCTTT.